Below are 25 T cell receptor beta chains sequenced from a single sample in a study of T cells in Graves' hyperthyroidism and ophthalmopathy. The CDR3 regions of TCR beta were amplified from RNA transcripts. First-round RT-PCR targeting the TCR CDR3 was performed with the HTBI primer set. MiXCR, applied by TCRdb to the multiplex PCR reads, yields one record per CDR3 protein. Here the sample spans about 610,000 distinct CDR3 sequences, about 45% being singletons. The sample was peripheral blood or thyroid tissue (not recorded which). The receptors come from a woman under 30 with Graves' hyperthyroidism.

This clonotype has at least ten counts. The CDR3 loop reads CATDRGYTEAFF. CDR3 DNA: TGTGCCACCGACAGGGGGTACACTGAAGCTTTCTTT. The rearrangement uses TRBV2 and TRBJ1-1, with 9 nucleotides matching TRBD1. The V gene's germline CDR1 is SNHLY and CDR2 FYNNEI. V lost 10 bases and J lost 3; bases outside the gene matches: 3. This CDR3 has 12 amino acids.

CDR3 DNA: TGTGCCAGCGCTGAGCTCAGGGAGAACACTGAAGCTTTCTTT. This translates into CASAELRENTEAFF. The chain recombines TRBV7-9 with TRBJ1-1; TRBD1 might be the D (5 bases). The germline CDR1 and CDR2 sequences are SEHNR and FQNEAQ (reference sequence). This CDR3 contains 14 residues. V gave up 8 bases and J gave up 1 base, with 14 bases separating them.

This clonotype was detected ten times or more. The CDR3 region is CASSDSVVSPLHF. In DNA, the CDR3 is TGTGCCAGCAGTGACAGCGTAGTTTCACCCCTCCACTTT. The J gene is TRBJ1-6, the V gene TRBV6-4; D call uncertain. Germline V lookup: CDR1 MRHNA, CDR2 SNTAGT. Trimming left V 2 bases short and J 9 bases short, with 8 bases between. The CDR3 extends over 13 amino acids.

V is TRBV20-1 and J is TRBJ2-7; 7 bases are a match to TRBD1. This CDR3 is built from 12 residues. In germline, CDR1 is DFQATT, CDR2 SNEGSKA (reference sequence). V was clipped by 7 bases and J by 5 bases; unmatched bases: 8. The CDR3 sequence is CSVGQPWDEQYF. CDR3 nucleotides: TGCAGTGTGGGACAGCCCTGGGACGAGCAGTACTTC.

The chain recombines TRBV20-1 with TRBJ2-7; the D gene could be TRBD1 or TRBD2 (6 bases each). This CDR3 comprises 12 residues. V was cut by 4 bases and J by 2 bases, with 9 bases left in between. Germline V gene data show CDR1 as DFQATT and CDR2 as SNEGSKA (reference sequence). In nucleotides, the CDR3 is TGCAGTGCTAAGGGGGGAACCTACGAGCAGTACTTC. Residues: CSAKGGTYEQYF.

The genes are TRBV15 and TRBJ1-6; perhaps TRBD1 as D (5 bases). The CDR3 is made up of 13 amino acids. Germline-derived CDR1 and CDR2 are LNHNV and YYDKDF (reference sequence). V dropped 3 bases and J dropped 8 bases, with 8 bases sitting between them. This chain's CDR3 is CATSSRVYSPLHF. The CDR3 DNA sequence: TGTGCCACCAGCAGCAGGGTGTATTCACCCCTCCACTTT.

A remark on this clonotype: This may be a read error: a much more frequent sequence differs by one nucleotide. V and J are TRBV6-2 or TRBV6-3 and TRBJ2-5, with a tentative D call TRBD1 (5 bases). This CDR3 is 14 amino acids long. Germline loops: CDR1 MNHEY, CDR2 SVGEGT. The CDR3 DNA sequence: TGTGCCAGCAGTTACAGCAGGGTCCAAGGGACCCAGTACTTC. Its translation is CASSYSRVQGTQYF.

The chain carries TRBV20-1 and TRBJ2-1; unclear D gene. The CDR3 has 10 amino acids. In germline, CDR1 is DFQATT, CDR2 SNEGSKA (reference sequence). V gave up 3 bases and J gave up 6 bases, with 3 bases separating them. In DNA, the CDR3 is TGCAGTGCTAGTCTCAATGAGCAGTTCTTC. Translating it yields CSASLNEQFF.

V is TRBV7-2 and J is TRBJ2-7; 8 bases agree with TRBD1. With 6 bases clipped from V and 7 bases from J, the junction kept 17 bases outside the gene matches. Per the germline V gene, CDR1 is SGHTA and CDR2 is FQGNSA. This CDR3 is built from 16 residues. CDR3 sequence reads: CASSDRGRKNTGEQYF. CDR3 nucleotides: TGTGCCAGCAGTGACAGGGGTCGTAAAAACACCGGGGAGCAGTACTTC.

Notes on this clonotype: It may be a read error: a sequence one base away is much more abundant. The gene calls are TRBV19 and TRBJ2-7; TRBD2 matches at 14 bases. CDR1 and CDR2 from the germline V gene are LNHDA and SQIVND (reference sequence). Trimming took 3 bases from V and 5 from J; bases not matched to a gene: 0. CDR3 length: 14 amino acids. CDR3 in DNA: TGTGCCAGTAGTATGGGACTAGCGGGAGACGAGCAGTACTTC. Translated: CASSMGLAGDEQYF.

Remarks on this clonotype: This may arise from a read error, as a much more abundant clone is one base away. The CDR3 loop is CASSYWASGSFGELFF. CDR3 sequence (DNA): TGTGCCAGCAGTTACTGGGCTAGCGGGAGTTTCGGGGAGCTGTTTTTT. The V gene is TRBV6-1, the J gene TRBJ2-2; 10 bases align to TRBD2. V was clipped by 5 bases and J by 7 bases; unmatched bases: 10. The CDR3 runs 16 residues. From germline, CDR1 is MNHNS and CDR2 SASEGT.

This clonotype was detected ten times or more. The V and J genes are TRBV19 and TRBJ1-2; D gene ambiguous. CDR1 is LNHDA, CDR2 SQIVND, per germline (reference sequence). V was shortened by 4 bases and J by 2 bases, with 11 bases between the two germline ends. There are 14 residues in the CDR3. This CDR3 reads CASSTSGINYGYTF. In nucleotides, the CDR3 is TGTGCCAGTAGTACAAGTGGGATAAACTATGGCTACACCTTC. The full variable domain, with the rest looked up from reference TRBV19 and TRBJ1-2, is DGGITQSPKYLFRKEGQNVTLSCEQNLNHDAMYWYRQDPGQGLRLIYYSQIVNDFQKGDIAEGYSVSREKKESFPLTVTSAQKNPTAFYLCASSTSGINYGYTFGSGTRLTVV.

This clonotype was counted once. The rearrangement joins TRBV7-6 to TRBJ2-7, with D tentatively TRBD2 (7 bases). Germline values: CDR1 SGHVS, CDR2 FNYEAQ. The CDR3 totals 14 residues. V was clipped by 3 bases and J by 1 base, with 10 bases between them. The DNA of the CDR3 is TGTGCCAGCAGCTTGGGGGGGCTGTCCTACGAGCAGTACTTC. The encoded protein is CASSLGGLSYEQYF.

The V and J genes are TRBV10-3 and TRBJ1-6; D gene uncertain. In germline, CDR1 is ENHRY, CDR2 SYGVKD. Trimming took off 0 bases at V and 10 bases at J, with 16 bases between the two ends. This CDR3 contains 16 residues. CDR3 region: CAISESNKREGSPLHF. DNA for the CDR3: TGTGCCATCAGTGAGTCGAATAAGCGGGAGGGCTCACCCCTCCACTTT.

This clonotype occurred a few times. The chain uses TRBV3-1 and TRBJ1-2; D perhaps matches TRBD1 (6 bases). Germline V gives CDR1 LGHDT, CDR2 YNNKEL (reference sequence). V lost 4 bases to trimming and J lost 7 bases, with 10 bases between them. There are 12 residues in the CDR3. The CDR3 DNA is TGTGCCAGCAGCCTTAACAGGGTTGGCTACACCTTC. Translation: CASSLNRVGYTF.

This chain joins TRBV20-1 and TRBJ1-1; D is possibly TRBD1 (5 bases). The CDR3 length is 14 residues. Trimming removed 3 bases at V and 14 bases at J, with 25 bases between. CDR1 and CDR2 (germline): DFQATT, SNEGSKA (reference sequence). This CDR3 reads CSASYRREGNEQFF. CDR3 DNA: TGCAGTGCTAGCTATCGGCGGGAGGGGAATGAGCAGTTCTTT.

This chain joins TRBV29-1 and TRBJ2-7, with TRBD1 as a possible D gene (5 bases). Germline values: CDR1 SQVTM, CDR2 ANQGSEA. V was shortened by 8 bases and J by 0 bases, with 14 bases between the two germline ends. The CDR3 has 13 amino acids. CDR3 amino acids: CSLGRASSYEQYF. DNA for the CDR3: TGCAGCTTAGGCAGGGCGAGCTCCTACGAGCAGTACTTC.

The rearrangement links TRBV2 to TRBJ2-5; D may correspond to TRBD1 or TRBD2 (6 bases each). This CDR3 comprises 14 residues. Germline V gene data show CDR1 as SNHLY and CDR2 as FYNNEI. Trimming took off 7 bases at V and 4 bases at J, with 16 bases between the two ends. The CDR3 bases are TGTGCCAGCAAGCCGGGGGCAGCCTCAGAGACCCAGTACTTC. This encodes CASKPGAASETQYF.

The sample holds a few counts of this clonotype. A much larger clone lies a single base off, so this may be a read error. This rearrangement joins TRBV5-5 to TRBJ1-1; D possibly corresponds to TRBD1 (6 bases). Looked up from germline, CDR1 is SGHKS and CDR2 is YYEKEE (reference sequence). This CDR3 is built from 14 residues. DNA for the CDR3: TGTGCCTGCAGCTTACCACTCCGGGGGCCTGAAGCTTTCTTT. Its protein product is CACSLPLRGPEAFF.

This clonotype was picked up many times. The V and J genes are TRBV5-8 and TRBJ2-2, with D possibly being TRBD1 (6 bases). This CDR3 is 17 amino acids long. The V and J ends lost 1 base and 0 bases respectively, with 13 bases between them. The V gene's germline CDR1 is SGHTS and CDR2 YDEGEE. Written as DNA, the CDR3 is TGTGCCAGCAGCTTGCAGGGGACCATTACGAACACCGGGGAGCTGTTTTTT. Translated: CASSLQGTITNTGELFF.

This clonotype occurred many times. V gene TRBV27 combines with J gene TRBJ2-7; tentatively, D is TRBD1 or TRBD2 (5 bases each). CDR3 length: 14 residues. The V end was cut by 6 bases, the J end by 0 bases, with 12 bases between. CDR1 and CDR2 (germline): MNHEY, SMNVEV (reference sequence). The CDR3 loop reads CASSHGTSSYEQYF. Written as DNA, the CDR3 is TGTGCCAGCAGCCATGGGACGAGCTCCTACGAGCAGTACTTC.

DNA of the CDR3: TGTGCCAGCAAGAAGGGGGCGTACCAAGAGACCCAGTACTTC. Its translation: CASKKGAYQETQYF. This chain links TRBV2 with TRBJ2-5, with TRBD1 matching 7 bases. This CDR3 is built from 14 residues. V lost 7 bases, J lost 0 bases, and 5 bases stayed unmatched. Germline V CDR1 and CDR2: SNHLY, FYNNEI.

This clonotype was counted a single time. The chain is built from TRBV6-4 and TRBJ2-7; possibly TRBD2 for D (6 bases). The DNA matches TRBJ2-1 better at its end, which makes the J call doubtful. The CDR3 is made up of 13 amino acids. The V gene's germline CDR1 is MRHNA and CDR2 SNTAGT. CDR3 region: CASSMEGSNEQFF. CDR3 bases: TGTGCCAGCAGTATGGAGGGTAGCAATGAGCAGTTCTTC.

The chain combines TRBV13 with TRBJ1-6, with D uncertain. The CDR3 contains 15 residues. The germline gives CDR1 PRHDT, CDR2 FYEKMQ (reference sequence). Trimming took 3 bases from V and 6 from J, leaving 12 bases between them. The DNA for the CDR3 is TGTGCCAGCAGCTTGGGGTTAGCGGTTAATTCACCCCTCCACTTT. Amino acid sequence: CASSLGLAVNSPLHF. Combining the CDR3 with reference TRBV13 and TRBJ1-6 gives the whole variable domain AAGVIQSPRHLIKEKRETATLKCYPIPRHDTVYWYQQGPGQDPQFLISFYEKMQSDKGSIPDRFSAQQFSDYHSELNMSSLELGDSALYFCASSLGLAVNSPLHFGNGTRLTVT.

The chain has TRBV20-1 and TRBJ1-4; maybe TRBD1 (6 bases). The CDR3 loop spans 10 amino acids. Germline V gene lookup returns CDR1 DFQATT and CDR2 SNEGSKA (reference sequence). Trimming shortened V by 8 bases and J by 13 bases, and 14 bases separated the two germline ends. The CDR3 reads CSYLGGTLFF. CDR3 sequence (DNA): TGCAGTTACCTCGGGGGCACACTGTTTTTT.